This T cell receptor (beta chain) was sequenced during a study of T cells in Graves' hyperthyroidism and ophthalmopathy. Germline CDR1 is SEHNR and CDR2 is FQNEAQ (reference sequence). This CDR3 has 13 amino acids. V lost 8 bases and J lost 1, with 11 bases in between. Comments on this clonotype: Its antigen is currently unknown.

Overall study results and limits: In simple terms, a model built on 13 V-J features told ophthalmopathy apart from stable hyperthyroidism.

It was RNA transcripts that yielded the amplified TCR beta CDR3 regions. An initial round of RT-PCR targeting the TCR CDR3 relied on the HTBI primer set. TCRdb re-derived calls from the multiplex PCR reads in MiXCR, one entry per CDR3 protein. The profile shows approximately 500,000 distinct CDR3 sequences, around 42% of them singletons. Sequenced material: peripheral blood or thyroid tissue (not recorded which). This sequence joins TRBV7-9 and TRBJ2-5; D possibly matches TRBD1 or TRBD2 (5 bases each). The clonotype originates from a woman between 18 and 29 years old with Graves' hyperthyroidism. The DNA of the CDR3 is TGTGCCAGCTCGGGACGGAGCCAAGAGACCCAGTACTTC. Amino acid sequence: CASSGRSQETQYF.